These 27 T cell receptor beta chains came from one sample sequenced in a study of Graves' ophthalmopathy and Graves' hyperthyroidism. Amplified material comprised TCR beta CDR3 regions derived from RNA transcripts. HTBI-primed RT-PCR formed the first round, and a multiplex PCR formed the second. TCRdb passed the multiplex PCR reads through MiXCR, listing each CDR3 protein once. The table shows about 590,000 distinct CDR3 sequences, with roughly 40% occurring only once. Sequencing was done on a sample of peripheral blood or thyroid tissue (not recorded which). All receptors come from an adult man with Graves' hyperthyroidism.

V and J are TRBV12-3 or TRBV12-4 and TRBJ1-1, with D tentatively TRBD1 (6 bases). The CDR3 sequence is 18 residues long. The V end lost 7 bases, the J end lost 1 base, and 25 bases lay between the germline ends. This CDR3 is CASTDSGGAALQNTEAFF. CDR3 coding DNA: TGTGCCAGCACCGATAGCGGGGGGGCTGCGTTGCAGAACACTGAAGCTTTCTTT.

This clonotype was seen many times. This chain uses TRBV6-6 with TRBJ1-5; D is uncertain. This CDR3 is 15 amino acids long. The V end lost 5 bases, the J end lost 0 bases, and 11 bases lay between the germline ends. Germline CDR1 is MNHNY and CDR2 is SVGAGI (reference sequence). The CDR3 DNA reads TGTGCCAGCAGTGTGGGCCAGGCTAGCAATCAGCCCCAGCATTTT. Protein product: CASSVGQASNQPQHF.

The chain is built from TRBV7-9 and TRBJ1-2; 8 nucleotides align to TRBD1. The J segment lost 7 bases and the V segment lost 4 bases, leaving 11 bases of the junction unmatched. CDR3 length: 15 amino acids. Germline V CDR1 and CDR2: SEHNR, FQNEAQ (reference sequence). CDR3 coding DNA: TGTGCCAGCAGCTCCCTCCTACGGACAGGGTTTGGCTACACCTTC. This encodes CASSSLLRTGFGYTF.

A remark on this clonotype: The CDR3 carries no conserved terminal phenylalanine or tryptophan, so it likely arises from a read error. The DNA is left out, because the CDR3 cannot be placed on it with certainty; the CDR3 is given as TCRdb lists it. The chain combines TRBV9 with TRBJ1-1. Looked up from germline, CDR1 is SGDLS and CDR2 is YYNGEE. The CDR3 is 8 residues long, counting both termini. The CDR3 region is CASSVTLA.

This clonotype was found many times. One end of the junction varies from germline; a read error may be responsible. The CDR3 DNA follows: TGCGCCAGCAGCCAGGGACAGGGCTACGGGCAGTACTTC. Translating gives CASSQGQGYGQYF. The V call is TRBV4-1, the J call TRBJ2-7, with 9 bases aligning to TRBD1. Per the germline V gene, CDR1 is MGHRA and CDR2 is YSYEKL. The CDR3 spans 13 residues.

The chain links TRBV7-3 to TRBJ2-3; possible D gene TRBD2, 7 bases. Germline V lookup: CDR1 SGHTA, CDR2 FQGTGA. Trimming removed 2 bases at V and 2 bases at J, with 11 bases between. This CDR3 has 15 amino acids. CDR3 bases: TGTGCCAGCAGCTTAGCGGGGGACATCACAGATACGCAGTATTTT. This encodes CASSLAGDITDTQYF.

This clonotype has ten or more counts. The chain couples TRBV15 to TRBJ1-6; D uncertain. This CDR3 region has 16 residues. V was cut by 0 bases and J by 7 bases, with 13 bases left in between. Germline CDR1 is LNHNV and CDR2 is YYDKDF (reference sequence). CDR3 coding DNA: TGTGCCACCAGCAGAGAAAGGTGGCGGGTAAATTCACCCCTCCACTTT. The encoded protein is CATSRERWRVNSPLHF.

This clonotype was picked up many times. The rearrangement uses TRBV10-2 and TRBJ2-5; 7 nucleotides match TRBD2. This CDR3 has 16 residues. The V gene's germline CDR1 is WSHSY and CDR2 SAAADI. Germline trimming cut 3 bases from V and 0 bases from J; bases unmatched to any gene: 7. Here the CDR3 DNA reads TGCGCCAGCAGTGACCCTAGCGGAAGGTACCAAGAGACCCAGTACTTC. Protein: CASSDPSGRYQETQYF.

This sequence joins TRBV10-3 and TRBJ2-1; 8 nucleotides align to TRBD2. The J call is uncertain, as TRBJ2-7 better fits the DNA end. In germline, CDR1 is ENHRY, CDR2 SYGVKD. CDR3 length: 16 residues. The CDR3 here is CAISGGIGLAYNEQYF. The CDR3, as DNA: TGTGCCATCAGTGGAGGGATTGGACTAGCTTACAATGAGCAGTACTTC.

This rearrangement joins TRBV20-1 to TRBJ2-7; 10 positions match TRBD2. Per germline, CDR1 DFQATT and CDR2 SNEGSKA (reference sequence). V lost 0 bases, J lost 1 base, and 6 bases stayed unmatched. CDR3 size: 16 residues. As DNA, the CDR3 is TGCAGTGCTAGAGATGGGGCTAGCGGGGGATCCTACGAGCAGTACTTC. Its translation is CSARDGASGGSYEQYF.

At least ten counts were recorded for this clonotype. This rearrangement joins TRBV29-1 to TRBJ2-2, with a tentative D call TRBD1 (6 bases). The CDR3 is 12 amino acids. Germline V lookup: CDR1 SQVTM, CDR2 ANQGSEA. The germline V and J ends were trimmed by 6 bases and 4 bases, with 9 bases remaining between them. The chain's CDR3 is CSVLDSTGELFF. The CDR3 nucleotides read TGCAGCGTCCTGGACAGCACCGGGGAGCTGTTTTTT.

This clonotype was found many times. The rearrangement joins TRBV2 to TRBJ1-1, with 11 bases fitting TRBD1. The CDR3 consists of 17 residues. From germline, CDR1 is SNHLY and CDR2 FYNNEI. Trimming removed 5 bases from V and 2 bases from J; junction bases left unmatched: 10. The CDR3: CASSSRTGGGVNTEAFF. DNA for the CDR3: TGTGCCAGCAGTTCCCGGACAGGGGGCGGCGTTAACACTGAAGCTTTCTTT.

Only a few counts were recorded for this clonotype. V is TRBV7-4 and J is TRBJ1-6, with a tentative D call TRBD1 (5 bases). The V gene lost 6 bases and the J gene lost 7 bases, with 13 bases spanning the gap. The CDR3 extends over 14 amino acids. The germline gives CDR1 SGHVT, CDR2 SQSDAQ. Here the CDR3 reads CASSSQGENSPLHF. DNA of the CDR3: TGTGCCAGCAGTTCCCAGGGTGAAAATTCACCCCTCCACTTT.

DNA of the CDR3: TGTGCCGGAAGCGTGGACAAGGAGCATTTT. As protein: CAGSVDKEHF. The genes are TRBV2 and TRBJ1-5; D is perhaps TRBD1 (5 bases). CDR1 is SNHLY and CDR2 is FYNNEI in the germline V gene. This CDR3 contains 10 residues. V lost 11 bases and J lost 14, with 16 bases in between.

A note on this clonotype: A much larger clone differs by one base, so this may be a read error. The chain couples TRBV19 to TRBJ1-1; TRBD1 aligns across 9 bases. Germline V gene data show CDR1 as LNHDA and CDR2 as SQIVND (reference sequence). This CDR3 spans 14 amino acids. CDR3 residues: CASGIVQGADEAFF. In DNA, the CDR3 is TGTGCCAGTGGTATAGTACAGGGGGCAGATGAAGCTTTCTTT.

This clonotype was observed a handful of times. The genes are TRBV14 and TRBJ1-4, with D tentatively TRBD1 (5 bases). The CDR3 totals 13 residues. Germline assignment: CDR1 SGHDN and CDR2 FVKESK. V lost 5 bases to trimming and J lost 11 bases, with 15 bases between them. The CDR3 coding sequence is TGTGCCAGCAGCTTCGACAGCGTCAGGAAACTGTTTTTT. Amino acids: CASSFDSVRKLFF.

V and J are TRBV25-1 and TRBJ1-2; the D is unclear. Trimming cost V 5 bases and J 7 bases, with 11 bases left between them. This CDR3 is 12 amino acids long. The V gene's germline CDR1 is MGHDK and CDR2 SYGVNS. CDR3 loop: CASSITPVGYTF. The DNA of the CDR3 is TGTGCCAGCAGTATAACGCCGGTTGGCTACACCTTC.

The rearrangement joins TRBV15 to TRBJ1-5, with 7 bases fitting TRBD1. V lost 3 bases, J lost 4 bases, and 9 bases stayed unmatched. The CDR3 spans 16 residues. The germline CDR1 and CDR2 sequences are LNHNV and YYDKDF (reference sequence). This chain's CDR3 is CATSSLDPGQNQPQHF. Written as DNA, the CDR3 is TGTGCCACCAGCAGCCTGGATCCGGGACAGAATCAGCCCCAGCATTTT.

This clonotype was recorded at least ten times. The rearrangement joins TRBV19 to TRBJ1-5; D ambiguous. Between the trimmed V and J ends, which lost 4 bases and 6 bases, there was a span of 13 bases. Germline assignment: CDR1 LNHDA and CDR2 SQIVND (reference sequence). The CDR3 is 14 amino acids. The CDR3 sequence: CASSTSGSGQPQHF. The DNA for the CDR3 is TGTGCCAGTAGTACGTCGGGTTCGGGTCAGCCCCAGCATTTT.

CDR3 amino acids: CASSLNLVVDTQYF. As DNA, the CDR3 is TGTGCCAGCAGCTTGAATCTAGTCGTGGATACGCAGTATTTT. This rearrangement joins TRBV7-2 to TRBJ2-3; the D is unclear. The CDR3 sequence is 14 residues long. With 3 bases removed from V and 6 bases from J, the gap between germline ends came to 13 bases. Germline CDR1 reads SGHTA; CDR2 reads FQGNSA.

The chain joins TRBV5-1 to TRBJ2-3; D not certain. Germline CDR1 and CDR2: SGHRS and YFSETQ. The CDR3 is made up of 12 amino acids. V was pared by 4 bases and J by 5 bases, with 8 bases between. CDR3 in DNA: TGCGCCAGCAGCCCCTATGGAGATACGCAGTATTTT. It yields the protein CASSPYGDTQYF.

This clonotype was seen ten or more times. The V call is TRBV7-8, the J call TRBJ1-1; no reliable D call. Germline V lookup: CDR1 SGHVS, CDR2 FQNEAQ. This CDR3 spans 16 amino acids. The V end was cut by 2 bases, the J end by 3 bases, with 16 bases between. The CDR3 coding sequence is TGTGCCAGCAGCTTAATTTTCCCAGCCACAGACACTGAAGCTTTCTTT. Amino acids: CASSLIFPATDTEAFF.

Concerning this clonotype itself: This clone may be a read error of a much larger clone one base away. The CDR3 spells CAGSQVILVETQYF. The CDR3 nucleotides read TGCGCCGGCAGCCAAGTGATACTTGTAGAGACCCAGTACTTC. The rearrangement uses TRBV4-1 and TRBJ2-5; D remains ambiguous. The germline CDR1 and CDR2 sequences are MGHRA and YSYEKL. The length of the CDR3 is 14 residues.

On this clonotype: With a much larger clone just one base away, this may be a read error. The chain employs TRBV6-5 and TRBJ1-5; no firm D call. CDR3 size: 13 residues. CDR1 and CDR2 (germline): MNHEY, SVGAGI. CDR3 in DNA: TGTGCCGGCAGTTACTTGCTCAATCAGCCCCAGCATTTT. Amino acid sequence: CAGSYLLNQPQHF.

This rearrangement joins TRBV20-1 to TRBJ2-2; 10 nucleotides match TRBD2. CDR3 length: 18 amino acids. The germline V gene has CDR1 DFQATT and CDR2 SNEGSKA (reference sequence). V was clipped by 1 base and J by 3 bases; unmatched bases: 11. This CDR3 is CSARGPLTSGDYTGELFF. As DNA, the CDR3 is TGCAGTGCTAGAGGCCCCCTTACTAGCGGGGATTACACCGGGGAGCTGTTTTTT.

This clonotype came up a few times. The J gene is TRBJ2-2, the V gene TRBV6-6, with 9 bases identical to TRBD2. V lost 2 bases to trimming and J lost 0 bases; unmatched junction nucleotides: 10. This CDR3 has 19 residues. Germline loops: CDR1 MNHNY, CDR2 SVGAGI (reference sequence). The CDR3 nucleotides are TGTGCCAGCAGTTACCCAAAAACCCTAGCGGGATCGAACACCGGGGAGCTGTTTTTT. Its protein product is CASSYPKTLAGSNTGELFF.

This rearrangement joins TRBV18 to TRBJ2-5, with TRBD2 as a possible D gene (5 bases). V shed 3 bases and J shed 2 bases, with 13 bases lying between them. The germline V gene has CDR1 KGHSH and CDR2 LQKENI. The CDR3 is 15 amino acids. CDR3 protein: CASSPLTGVQETQYF. The CDR3 DNA reads as TGTGCCAGCTCACCTCTAACCGGGGTTCAAGAGACCCAGTACTTC.